The 13 T cell receptor beta chains below all came from one sample that was sequenced in a study of shared clonotypes between healthy human individuals. Profiling relied on immunoSEQ multiplex PCR, and the TCRdb table lists in-frame clones only, not all of them. The sample lists a few million clones; approximately 94% were seen once. Sequencing input: naive CD4+ T cells sorted from blood. The subset was: CD45RA+ positively selected. The receptors come from a man aged 18 to 29 in good health.

This sequence joins TRBV5-1 and TRBJ2-3, with 10 bases lining up with TRBD1. The V segment lost 4 bases and the J segment 3 bases; nucleotides outside the gene matches: 11. This CDR3 contains 17 residues. Per the germline V gene, CDR1 is SGHRS and CDR2 is YFSETQ. In DNA form, the CDR3 reads TGCGCCAGCAGCACGTCCGGGACAGGGGTTTTAACAGATACGCAGTATTTT. It translates to CASSTSGTGVLTDTQYF.

The chain links TRBV19 to TRBJ2-2; TRBD2 matches 13 bases. V trimming: 4 bases; J trimming: 4 bases; junction bases outside the gene matches: 12. Germline assignment: CDR1 LNHDA and CDR2 SQIVND (reference sequence). The CDR3 is made up of 19 amino acids. CDR3 coding DNA: TGTGCCAGTAGTACGGGGACTAGCGGGAACCCGAGTCTCACCGGGGAGCTGTTTTTT. Translation gives CASSTGTSGNPSLTGELFF. The full variable domain, in which reference TRBV19 and TRBJ2-2 provide the parts outside the CDR3, is DGGITQSPKYLFRKEGQNVTLSCEQNLNHDAMYWYRQDPGQGLRLIYYSQIVNDFQKGDIAEGYSVSREKKESFPLTVTSAQKNPTAFYLCASSTGTSGNPSLTGELFFGEGSRLTVL.

This clone showed up just once. V usage is TRBV6-5 and J usage is TRBJ1-3; the D is unclear. This CDR3 region has 15 residues. V gave up 6 bases and J gave up 2 bases, with 14 bases separating them. Germline CDR1 and CDR2: MNHEY and SVGAGI. CDR3 nucleotide sequence: TGTGCCAGCAGACCGGGGTGGGGAACTGGAAACACCATATATTTT. Protein sequence: CASRPGWGTGNTIYF.

This clone was detected only a few times. The chain is built from TRBV30 and TRBJ1-1; D is unresolved. V dropped 4 bases and J dropped 3 bases, with 6 bases sitting between them. CDR3 length: 11 amino acids. Germline-derived CDR1 and CDR2 are GTSNPN and SVGIG (reference sequence). The CDR3 DNA reads TGTGCCTGGAAGATGGACACTGAAGCTTTCTTT. Protein sequence: CAWKMDTEAFF.

The J gene is TRBJ1-5, the V gene TRBV11-2; D might be TRBD1 (5 bases). Germline lookup yields CDR1 SGHAT and CDR2 FQNNGV. CDR3 size: 14 residues. Trimming removed 5 bases from V and 6 bases from J, with 14 bases in between. CDR3 sequence (DNA): TGTGCCAGCAGCGTGGACACCTCCGGTCAGCCCCAGCATTTT. Amino acids: CASSVDTSGQPQHF.

The chain joins TRBV7-8 to TRBJ1-3; D uncertain. Germline V gives CDR1 SGHVS, CDR2 FQNEAQ. The CDR3 extends over 16 amino acids. Deletions cut 1 base from V and 0 bases from J, with 10 bases between. CDR3 sequence reads: CASSLGSQYSGNTIYF. In DNA, the CDR3 is TGTGCCAGCAGCTTAGGGTCCCAATACTCTGGAAACACCATATATTTT.

The table lists this clone with a count of one. The chain carries TRBV5-1 and TRBJ2-2; TRBD2 matches at 7 bases. CDR1 SGHRS and CDR2 YFSETQ come from the germline V gene. The CDR3 is 15 amino acids. The junction had 11 bases not matched to a gene; V was cut back by 7 bases and J by 5 bases. The CDR3 loop reads CASGIGLAETGELFF. The CDR3 region has the DNA TGCGCCAGCGGCATAGGGCTAGCGGAAACCGGGGAGCTGTTTTTT.

This clone was counted a few times. Other DNA sequences in the sample encode the same CDR3. CDR3 residues: CASSLGVSNTEAFF. For the CDR3, the DNA is TGCGCCAGCAGCTTGGGGGTGTCGAACACTGAAGCTTTCTTT. This chain connects TRBV5-1 to TRBJ1-1; unclear D gene. Germline-derived CDR1 and CDR2 are SGHRS and YFSETQ. V was shortened by 0 bases and J by 1 base, with 7 bases between the two germline ends. There are 14 residues in the CDR3. Full variable domain (missing parts from reference TRBV5-1 and TRBJ1-1): KAGVTQTPRYLIKTRGQQVTLSCSPISGHRSVSWYQQTPGQGLQFLFEYFSETQRNKGNFPGRFSGRQFSNSRSEMNVSTLELGDSALYLCASSLGVSNTEAFFGQGTRLTVV.

Notes on this clone: Other DNA sequences in the sample encode the same CDR3. This rearrangement joins TRBV18 to TRBJ2-3, with D possibly matching TRBD2 (6 bases). The CDR3 runs 15 residues. V was trimmed by 0 bases and J by 6 bases, leaving 13 bases between them. Germline values: CDR1 KGHSH, CDR2 LQKENI. This CDR3 reads CASSPPGRSGDTQYF. The CDR3 DNA is TGTGCCAGCTCACCACCGGGCAGGAGCGGGGATACGCAGTATTTT.

This rearrangement joins TRBV19 to TRBJ1-2; D not resolved. Per germline, CDR1 LNHDA and CDR2 SQIVND (reference sequence). The CDR3 extends over 16 amino acids. Trimming shortened V by 5 bases and J by 3 bases, and 19 bases separated the two germline ends. In nucleotides, the CDR3 is TGTGCCAGTAGTGCCCTCTCCGGCATCCGCGACTATGGCTACACCTTC. Translating gives CASSALSGIRDYGYTF.

The chain has TRBV6-6 and TRBJ1-1; D unclear. This CDR3 is built from 11 residues. CDR1 is MNHNY and CDR2 is SVGAGI in the germline V gene (reference sequence). Trimming removed 2 bases from V and 10 bases from J, with 8 bases in between. CDR3 sequence reads: CASSYQESAFF. DNA of the CDR3: TGTGCCAGCAGTTACCAGGAATCAGCTTTCTTT.

CDR3 DNA: TGTGCCAGCAGCCGGGTCTACGAGCAGTACTTC. It is translated as CASSRVYEQYF. V is TRBV14 and J is TRBJ2-7, with unresolved D. This CDR3 region has 11 residues. Germline loops: CDR1 SGHDN, CDR2 FVKESK. Trimming left V 4 bases short and J 3 bases short, with 4 bases between. Combining the CDR3 with reference TRBV14 and TRBJ2-7 gives the whole variable domain EAGVTQFPSHSVIEKGQTVTLRCDPISGHDNLYWYRRVMGKEIKFLLHFVKESKQDESGMPNNRFLAERTGGTYSTLKVQPAELEDSGVYFCASSRVYEQYFGPGTRLTVT.

This sequence joins TRBV5-1 and TRBJ2-2; TRBD1 matches at 10 bases. The CDR3 loop spans 16 amino acids. The junction had 7 bases not matched to a gene; V was cut back by 3 bases and J by 5 bases. The germline V gene encodes CDR1 SGHRS and CDR2 YFSETQ. CDR3 amino acids: CASSSPGQGRTGELFF. CDR3 sequence (DNA): TGCGCCAGCAGCTCGCCGGGACAGGGGAGGACCGGGGAGCTGTTTTTT.